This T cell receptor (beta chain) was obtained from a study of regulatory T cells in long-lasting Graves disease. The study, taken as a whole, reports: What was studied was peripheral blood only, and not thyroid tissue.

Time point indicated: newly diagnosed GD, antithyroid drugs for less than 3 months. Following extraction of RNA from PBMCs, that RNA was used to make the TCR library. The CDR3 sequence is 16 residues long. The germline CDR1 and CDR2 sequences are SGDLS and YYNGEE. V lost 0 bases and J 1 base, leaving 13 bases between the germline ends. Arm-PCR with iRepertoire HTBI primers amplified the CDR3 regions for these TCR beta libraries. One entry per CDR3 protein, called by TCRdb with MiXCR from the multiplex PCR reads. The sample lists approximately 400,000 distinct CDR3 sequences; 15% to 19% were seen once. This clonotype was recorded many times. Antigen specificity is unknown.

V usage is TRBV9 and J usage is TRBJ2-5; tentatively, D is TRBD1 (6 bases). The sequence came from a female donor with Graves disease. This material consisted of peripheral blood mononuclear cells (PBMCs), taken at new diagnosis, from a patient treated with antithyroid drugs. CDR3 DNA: TGTGCCAGCAGCGTAGGAGGGGACACCTTCCAAGAGACCCAGTACTTC. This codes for CASSVGGDTFQETQYF.